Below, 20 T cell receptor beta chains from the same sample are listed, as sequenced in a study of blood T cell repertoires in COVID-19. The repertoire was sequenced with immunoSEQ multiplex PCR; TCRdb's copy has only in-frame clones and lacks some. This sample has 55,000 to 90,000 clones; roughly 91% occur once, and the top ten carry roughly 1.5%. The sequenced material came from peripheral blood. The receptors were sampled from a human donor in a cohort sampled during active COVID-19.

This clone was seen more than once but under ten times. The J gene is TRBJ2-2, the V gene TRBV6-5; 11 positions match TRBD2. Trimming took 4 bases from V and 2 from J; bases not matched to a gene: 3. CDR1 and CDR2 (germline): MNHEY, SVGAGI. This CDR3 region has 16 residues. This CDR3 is CASSSGTSGNTGELFF. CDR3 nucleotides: TGTGCCAGCAGTTCCGGGACTAGCGGCAACACCGGGGAGCTGTTTTTT.

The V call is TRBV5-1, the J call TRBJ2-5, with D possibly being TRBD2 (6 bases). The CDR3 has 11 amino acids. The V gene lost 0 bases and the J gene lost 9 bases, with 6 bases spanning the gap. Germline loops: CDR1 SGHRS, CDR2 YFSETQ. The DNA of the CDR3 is TGCGCCAGCAGCTTGGCGGGGGCCCAGTACTTC. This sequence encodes CASSLAGAQYF.

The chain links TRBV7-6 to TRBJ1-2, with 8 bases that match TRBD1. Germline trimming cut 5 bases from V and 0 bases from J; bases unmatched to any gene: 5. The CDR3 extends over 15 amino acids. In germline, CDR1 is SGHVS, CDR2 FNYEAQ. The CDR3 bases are TGTGCCAGCAGCCCTGGGACAGGAACTAACTATGGCTACACCTTC. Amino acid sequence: CASSPGTGTNYGYTF. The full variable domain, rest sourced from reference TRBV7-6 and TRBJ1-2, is GAGVSQSPRYKVTKRGQDVALRCDPISGHVSLYWYRQALGQGPEFLTYFNYEAQQDKSGLPNDRFSAERPEGSISTLTIQRTEQRDSAMYRCASSPGTGTNYGYTFGSGTRLTVV.

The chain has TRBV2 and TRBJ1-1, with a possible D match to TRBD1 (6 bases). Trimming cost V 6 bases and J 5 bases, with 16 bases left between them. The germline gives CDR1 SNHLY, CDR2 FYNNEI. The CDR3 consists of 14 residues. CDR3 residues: CASRDSFSVTEAFF. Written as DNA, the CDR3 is TGTGCCAGCAGGGACAGTTTCTCTGTGACTGAAGCTTTCTTT.

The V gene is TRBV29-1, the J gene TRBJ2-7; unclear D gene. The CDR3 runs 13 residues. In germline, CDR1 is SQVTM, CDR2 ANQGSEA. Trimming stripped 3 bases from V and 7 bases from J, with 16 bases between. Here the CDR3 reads CSVDPTGAGEQYF. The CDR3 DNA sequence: TGCAGCGTTGATCCAACGGGTGCTGGGGAGCAGTACTTC.

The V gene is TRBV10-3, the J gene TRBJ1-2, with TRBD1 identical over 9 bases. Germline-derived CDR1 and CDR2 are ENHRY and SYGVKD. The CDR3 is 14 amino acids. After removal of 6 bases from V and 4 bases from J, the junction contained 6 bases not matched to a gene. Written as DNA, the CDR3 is TGTGCCATCAGCAAGACAGGGGGGGGCTATGGCTACACCTTC. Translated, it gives CAISKTGGGYGYTF.

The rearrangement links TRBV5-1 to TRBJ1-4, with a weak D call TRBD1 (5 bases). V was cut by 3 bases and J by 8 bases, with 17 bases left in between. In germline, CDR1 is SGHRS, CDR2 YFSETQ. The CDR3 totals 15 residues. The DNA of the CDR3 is TGCGCCAGCAGCTACAGCGGGGGGGGAGCCGAAAAACTGTTTTTT. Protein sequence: CASSYSGGGAEKLFF.

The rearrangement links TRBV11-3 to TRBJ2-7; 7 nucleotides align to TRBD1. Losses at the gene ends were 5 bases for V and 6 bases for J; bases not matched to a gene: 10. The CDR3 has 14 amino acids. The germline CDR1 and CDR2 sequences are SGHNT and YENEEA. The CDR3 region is CASSQYRGRVEQYF. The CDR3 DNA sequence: TGTGCCAGCAGCCAATACAGGGGTAGAGTCGAGCAGTACTTC.

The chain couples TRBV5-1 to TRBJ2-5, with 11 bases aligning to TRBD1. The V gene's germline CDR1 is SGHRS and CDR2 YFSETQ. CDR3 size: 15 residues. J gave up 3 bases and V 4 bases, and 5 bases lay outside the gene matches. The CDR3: CASSLGTGGKETQYF. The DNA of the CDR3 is TGCGCCAGCAGCCTTGGGACAGGGGGGAAAGAGACCCAGTACTTC.

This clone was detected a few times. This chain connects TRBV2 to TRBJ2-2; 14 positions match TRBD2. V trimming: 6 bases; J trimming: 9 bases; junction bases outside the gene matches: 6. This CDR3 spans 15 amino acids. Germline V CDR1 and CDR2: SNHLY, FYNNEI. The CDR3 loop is CASSGTSGRGRELFF. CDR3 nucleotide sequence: TGTGCCAGCAGCGGGACTAGCGGGAGAGGACGGGAGCTGTTTTTT.

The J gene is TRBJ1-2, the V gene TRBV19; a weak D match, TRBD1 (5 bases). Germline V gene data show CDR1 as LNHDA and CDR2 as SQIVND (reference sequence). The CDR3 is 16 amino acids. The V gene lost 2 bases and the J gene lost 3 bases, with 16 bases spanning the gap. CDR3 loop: CASSIPRFRGDYGYTF. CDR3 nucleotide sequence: TGTGCCAGTAGTATACCCCGCTTCCGGGGGGACTATGGCTACACCTTC.

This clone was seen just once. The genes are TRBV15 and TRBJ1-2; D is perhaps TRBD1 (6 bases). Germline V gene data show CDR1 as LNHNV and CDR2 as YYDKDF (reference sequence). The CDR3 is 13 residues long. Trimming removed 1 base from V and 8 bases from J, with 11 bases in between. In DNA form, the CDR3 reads TGTGCCACCAGCAGAGTGCCAGGGGCGGGCTACACCTTC. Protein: CATSRVPGAGYTF.

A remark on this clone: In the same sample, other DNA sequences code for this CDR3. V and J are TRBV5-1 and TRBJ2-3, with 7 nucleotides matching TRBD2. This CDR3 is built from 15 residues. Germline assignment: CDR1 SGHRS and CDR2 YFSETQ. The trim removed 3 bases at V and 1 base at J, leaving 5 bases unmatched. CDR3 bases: TGCGCCAGCAGCTCAACTGGGGGGGGCACAGATACGCAGTATTTT. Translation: CASSSTGGGTDTQYF. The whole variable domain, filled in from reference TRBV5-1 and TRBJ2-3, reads KAGVTQTPRYLIKTRGQQVTLSCSPISGHRSVSWYQQTPGQGLQFLFEYFSETQRNKGNFPGRFSGRQFSNSRSEMNVSTLELGDSALYLCASSSTGGGTDTQYFGPGTRLTVL.

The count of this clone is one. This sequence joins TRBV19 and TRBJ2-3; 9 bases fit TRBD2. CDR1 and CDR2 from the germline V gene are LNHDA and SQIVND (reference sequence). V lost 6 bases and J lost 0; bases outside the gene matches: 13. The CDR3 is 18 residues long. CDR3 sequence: CASSQGRAGGRSTDTQYF. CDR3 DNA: TGTGCCAGTAGCCAAGGGAGAGCGGGAGGACGGAGCACAGATACGCAGTATTTT.

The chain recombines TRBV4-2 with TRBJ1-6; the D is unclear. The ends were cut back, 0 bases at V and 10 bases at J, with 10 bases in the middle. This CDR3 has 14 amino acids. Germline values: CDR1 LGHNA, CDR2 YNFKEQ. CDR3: CASSQDPVGSPLHF. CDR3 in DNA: TGTGCCAGCAGCCAAGACCCGGTCGGGTCACCCCTCCACTTT.

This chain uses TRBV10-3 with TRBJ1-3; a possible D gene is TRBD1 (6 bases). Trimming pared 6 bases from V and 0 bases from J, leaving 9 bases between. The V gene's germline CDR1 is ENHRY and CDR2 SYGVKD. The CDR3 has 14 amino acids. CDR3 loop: CAISSDSSGNTIYF. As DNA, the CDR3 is TGTGCCATCAGCTCGGACAGCTCTGGAAACACCATATATTTT.

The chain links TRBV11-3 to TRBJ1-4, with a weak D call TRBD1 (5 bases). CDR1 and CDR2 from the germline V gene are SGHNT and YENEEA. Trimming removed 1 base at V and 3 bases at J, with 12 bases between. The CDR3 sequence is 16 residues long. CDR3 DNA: TGTGCCAGCAGCTTAGGGACTCGGGGGTCTAATGAAAAACTGTTTTTT. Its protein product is CASSLGTRGSNEKLFF.

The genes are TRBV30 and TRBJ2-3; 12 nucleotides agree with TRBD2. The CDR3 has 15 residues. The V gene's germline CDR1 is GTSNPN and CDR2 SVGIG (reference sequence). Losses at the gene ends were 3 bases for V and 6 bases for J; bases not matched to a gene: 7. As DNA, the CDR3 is TGTGCCTGGAGCCCACTAGCGGGAGGACCCGATACGCAGTATTTT. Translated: CAWSPLAGGPDTQYF.

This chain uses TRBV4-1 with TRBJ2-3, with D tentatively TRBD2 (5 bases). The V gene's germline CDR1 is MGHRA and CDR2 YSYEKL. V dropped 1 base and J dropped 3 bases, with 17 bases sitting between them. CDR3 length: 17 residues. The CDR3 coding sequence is TGCGCCAGCAGCCAAGGAGGGAGCCCCCACGGGACAGATACGCAGTATTTT. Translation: CASSQGGSPHGTDTQYF.

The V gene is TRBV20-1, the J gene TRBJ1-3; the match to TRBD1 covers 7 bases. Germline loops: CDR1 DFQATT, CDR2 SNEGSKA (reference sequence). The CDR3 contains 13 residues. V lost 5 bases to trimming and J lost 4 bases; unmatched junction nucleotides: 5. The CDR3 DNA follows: TGCAGTGCTGGTGACAGGGTGGGAAACACCATATATTTT. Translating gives CSAGDRVGNTIYF.